What follows are 8 T cell receptor beta chains derived from one specimen sequenced in a study of immune evolution from preneoplasia to lung adenocarcinoma. Here immunoSEQ multiplex PCR was the method, and the copy in TCRdb shows in-frame clones only, minus some. The sample yields about 2,500 clones, under 85% seen once. Sequences were obtained from FFPE adjacent normal lung tissue. Receptors originate from an older person with lung adenocarcinoma.

V is TRBV28 and J is TRBJ1-3; D gene uncertain. V gave up 6 bases and J gave up 0 bases, with 12 bases separating them. This CDR3 has 15 residues. The germline V gene encodes CDR1 MDHEN and CDR2 SYDVKM. For the CDR3, the DNA is TGTGCCAGCAGATCCGGGAGGCACTCTGGAAACACCATATATTTT. Translation gives CASRSGRHSGNTIYF.

The chain recombines TRBV28 with TRBJ1-2; D not resolved. V was trimmed by 5 bases and J by 6 bases, leaving 10 bases between them. The CDR3 loop spans 12 amino acids. From germline, CDR1 is MDHEN and CDR2 SYDVKM. The CDR3 DNA reads TGTGCCAGCAGTCCGGGGTGGCATGGCTACACCTTC. Amino acid sequence: CASSPGWHGYTF.

The gene calls are TRBV7-7 and TRBJ2-1; 11 bases are shared with TRBD2. Germline CDR1 and CDR2: SSHAT and FNYEAQ (reference sequence). The CDR3 runs to 14 residues. CDR3 nucleotide sequence: TGTGCTATTAGCGGGGGGGATCTGAACGATGAGCAGTTCTTC. It translates to CAISGGDLNDEQFF.

J is TRBJ2-5 and V is TRBV6-6, with D hard to call. CDR1 is MNHNY, CDR2 SVGAGI, per germline (reference sequence). V lost 6 bases and J 7 bases, leaving 12 bases between the germline ends. The CDR3 length is 12 residues. The DNA of the CDR3 is TGTGCCAGCAGGATCGAAATTGGGACCCAGTACTTC. Translation: CASRIEIGTQYF.

The J gene is TRBJ2-3, the V gene TRBV6-1, with 11 bases aligning to TRBD2. Germline V CDR1 and CDR2: MNHNS, SASEGT. The V gene end was trimmed by 2 bases and the J gene end by 4 bases; junction bases not matched to a gene: 2. The CDR3 has 15 amino acids. CDR3 in DNA: TGTGCCAGCAGTGAATTAGCGGGGGGGCCAGATACGCAGTATTTT. Encoded protein: CASSELAGGPDTQYF.

The V gene is TRBV20-1, the J gene TRBJ1-1, with D maybe TRBD1 (5 bases). The CDR3 spans 11 residues. V lost 6 bases and J 6 bases, leaving 11 bases between the germline ends. Germline values: CDR1 DFQATT, CDR2 SNEGSKA (reference sequence). CDR3 in amino acids: CSALGTSEAFF. The DNA of the CDR3 is TGCAGTGCCCTGGGGACCTCTGAAGCTTTCTTT.

This sequence joins TRBV5-4 and TRBJ1-1; 10 positions match TRBD1. Per germline, CDR1 SGHNT and CDR2 YYREEE (reference sequence). This CDR3 is 16 amino acids long. Trimming cost V 4 bases and J 6 bases; bases outside gene matches: 12. CDR3 nucleotides: TGTGCCAGCAGCCCGACGTTAGGAGACAGGGGGCCTGAAGCTTTCTTT. Its translation is CASSPTLGDRGPEAFF.

V is TRBV14 and J is TRBJ1-2, with a possible D match to TRBD1 (6 bases). Deletions cut 5 bases from V and 8 bases from J, with 27 bases between. CDR1 SGHDN and CDR2 FVKESK come from the germline V gene. This CDR3 comprises 17 residues. CDR3 amino acids: CASSSRMGAGEWVGYTF. The DNA for the CDR3 is TGTGCCAGCAGCTCTCGTATGGGGGCAGGGGAGTGGGTCGGCTACACCTTC.